The 30 T cell receptor beta chains in this list originate from one sample, sequenced in a study of T cells in Graves' hyperthyroidism and ophthalmopathy (dated by TCRdb to between 2019 and 2020). Library prep was done by multiplex PCR. Data came from an Illumina HiSeq 2000. TCR beta CDR3 regions were amplified from RNA transcripts. The first round of RT-PCR for the TCR CDR3 was performed with the HTBI primer set and the Qiagen OneStep RT-PCR kit. The public reads were reanalyzed by TCRdb: fastp trimming at Q25, MiXCR alignment, in-frame beta chains only. For every CDR3 protein sequence, its rows merge into one entry that carries the most common genes and DNA. Recorded for this sample are nearly 600,000 distinct CDR3 sequences; 13% to 15% of them occurred a single time. The top ten constitute roughly 7.1% of the sample. What was sequenced was blood. These receptors were taken from a woman younger than 35 with Graves' ophthalmopathy.

In its sample, this clonotype was seen many times. The rearrangement uses TRBV7-9 and TRBJ1-2, with 9 bases identical to TRBD1. V lost 1 base and J lost 5; bases outside the gene matches: 2. Germline V gene data show CDR1 as SEHNR and CDR2 as FQNEAQ (reference sequence). The length of the CDR3 is 14 residues. CDR3 in amino acids: CASSLVGTGYGYTF. DNA for the CDR3: TGTGCCAGCAGCTTAGTTGGGACAGGGTATGGCTACACCTTC.

This chain links TRBV20-1 with TRBJ1-4; D remains ambiguous. The CDR3 covers 13 residues. The V gene's germline CDR1 is DFQATT and CDR2 SNEGSKA (reference sequence). The ends were cut back, 3 bases at V and 8 bases at J, with 13 bases in the middle. The CDR3 bases are TGCAGTGCTAGGATGGGGAATCTGGAAAAACTGTTTTTT. Its translation is CSARMGNLEKLFF.

This clonotype was counted only a few times. The chain recombines TRBV18 with TRBJ1-1; 7 positions agree with TRBD1. V lost 2 bases, J lost 1 base, and 4 bases stayed unmatched. From germline, CDR1 is KGHSH and CDR2 LQKENI. The CDR3 is made up of 15 amino acids. CDR3 nucleotide sequence: TGTGCCAGCTCACCATCAGGGGGGGGGAACACTGAAGCTTTCTTT. Translated: CASSPSGGGNTEAFF. The full variable domain, with the rest looked up from reference TRBV18 and TRBJ1-1, is NAGVMQNPRHLVRRRGQEARLRCSPMKGHSHVYWYRQLPEEGLKFMVYLQKENIIDESGMPKERFSAEFPKEGPSILRIQQVVRGDSAAYFCASSPSGGGNTEAFFGQGTRLTVV.

This chain joins TRBV27 and TRBJ2-6; 10 bases map to TRBD2. The germline V gene has CDR1 MNHEY and CDR2 SMNVEV (reference sequence). The CDR3 runs to 18 residues. V was clipped by 3 bases and J by 3 bases; unmatched bases: 8. This chain's CDR3 is CASSFGSSGSYGANVLTF. The CDR3 nucleotides are TGTGCCAGCAGTTTCGGGTCTAGCGGGAGTTATGGGGCCAACGTCCTGACTTTC. Together with reference TRBV27 and TRBJ2-6, the CDR3 gives the full variable domain: EAQVTQNPRYLITVTGKKLTVTCSQNMNHEYMSWYRQDPGLGLRQIYYSMNVEVTDKGDVPEGYKVSRKEKRNFPLILESPSPNQTSLYFCASSFGSSGSYGANVLTFGAGSRLTVL.

This rearrangement joins TRBV12-3 or TRBV12-4 to TRBJ2-7; 10 positions match TRBD2. The junction had 24 bases not matched to a gene; V was cut back by 7 bases and J by 3 bases. The CDR3 covers 20 residues. This CDR3 is CASTPVFGQGGSGRLYEQYF. The DNA for the CDR3 is TGTGCCAGCACCCCTGTGTTTGGGCAGGGGGGTAGCGGGAGGCTCTACGAGCAGTACTTC.

The chain is built from TRBV20-1 and TRBJ2-1, with 7 bases fitting TRBD2. This CDR3 has 14 residues. J was trimmed by 6 bases and V by 2 bases; bases with no gene match: 7. Germline V CDR1 and CDR2: DFQATT, SNEGSKA (reference sequence). The CDR3 DNA is TGCAGTGCTAGACCCCCCGGACTAGTCAATGAGCAGTTCTTC. This sequence encodes CSARPPGLVNEQFF.

The chain joins TRBV20-1 to TRBJ2-7; 9 bases align to TRBD1. V was clipped by 6 bases and J by 2 bases; unmatched bases: 11. From germline, CDR1 is DFQATT and CDR2 SNEGSKA (reference sequence). The CDR3 has 15 residues. The CDR3, as DNA: TGCAGTGCCATTCACACCGGGACAGGGACCTACGAGCAGTACTTC. Translating gives CSAIHTGTGTYEQYF.

At least ten counts were recorded for this clonotype. The chain is built from TRBV7-9 and TRBJ2-1, with D possibly being TRBD2 (5 bases). V was clipped by 0 bases and J by 3 bases, with 12 bases between them. The CDR3 runs to 16 residues. Looked up from germline, CDR1 is SEHNR and CDR2 is FQNEAQ (reference sequence). The CDR3 DNA reads TGTGCCAGCAGCTTAGCGAATAGCGTTTACTACAATGAGCAGTTCTTC. Translation gives CASSLANSVYYNEQFF. Looking up the rest from reference TRBV7-9 and TRBJ2-1 gives the full variable domain: DTGVSQNPRHKITKRGQNVTFRCDPISEHNRLYWYRQTLGQGPEFLTYFQNEAQLEKSRLLSDRFSAERPKGSFSTLEIQRTEQGDSAMYLCASSLANSVYYNEQFFGPGTRLTVL.

On this clonotype: Since a much larger clone is just one base distant, this may be a read error. V usage is TRBV20-1 and J usage is TRBJ1-2; a possible D gene is TRBD1 (5 bases). This CDR3 is 11 amino acids long. Germline loops: CDR1 DFQATT, CDR2 SNEGSKA (reference sequence). This CDR3 is CGARDQGGYTF. DNA of the CDR3: TGCGGTGCTAGAGATCAGGGTGGCTACACCTTC.

The gene calls are TRBV6-5 and TRBJ2-3; D may be TRBD1 (6 bases). This CDR3 has 15 amino acids. Germline V gene data show CDR1 as MNHEY and CDR2 as SVGAGI. V gave up 2 bases and J gave up 2 bases, with 11 bases separating them. CDR3 nucleotides: TGTGCCAGCAGTTACCTAGACAGGAACACAGATACGCAGTATTTT. This codes for CASSYLDRNTDTQYF.

On this clonotype itself: A single base separates this from a much larger clone, so it may be a read error. The rearrangement links TRBV5-4 to TRBJ2-1; 15 bases map to TRBD2. The end of the DNA is better explained by TRBJ2-7, so the J call may be wrong. Germline V lookup: CDR1 SGHNT, CDR2 YYREEE (reference sequence). The CDR3 is 16 residues long. CDR3 protein: CASSPGLAGGGNEQYF. The CDR3, as DNA: TGTGCCAGCAGCCCGGGACTAGCGGGAGGTGGCAATGAGCAGTACTTC.

This clonotype was found many times. The chain recombines TRBV27 with TRBJ2-7; 9 bases map to TRBD1. Germline assignment: CDR1 MNHEY and CDR2 SMNVEV (reference sequence). CDR3 length: 14 residues. J was trimmed by 3 bases and V by 6 bases; bases with no gene match: 6. The CDR3 loop is CASRTWDRDYEQYF. DNA of the CDR3: TGTGCCAGCAGGACCTGGGACAGGGACTACGAGCAGTACTTC.

This clonotype turned up a few times. This rearrangement joins TRBV7-8 to TRBJ2-7, with TRBD1 matching 7 bases. The J segment lost 5 bases and the V segment lost 4 bases, leaving 8 bases of the junction unmatched. This CDR3 is built from 14 residues. Germline V gene sequence: CDR1 SGHVS, CDR2 FQNEAQ. CDR3 in amino acids: CASSSLQGRNEQYF. CDR3 coding DNA: TGTGCCAGCAGCTCCCTACAGGGGCGAAACGAGCAGTACTTC.

This clonotype was recorded many times. As DNA, the CDR3 is TGTGCCAGCAGCGCAACAGGTCTGGGGGGGTACAATGAGCAGTTCTTC. This sequence encodes CASSATGLGGYNEQFF. The chain combines TRBV9 with TRBJ2-1; 7 positions agree with TRBD2. J was trimmed by 4 bases and V by 3 bases; bases with no gene match: 10. The CDR3 has 16 residues. Germline CDR1 is SGDLS and CDR2 is YYNGEE.

This clonotype was detected many times. The chain employs TRBV6-1 and TRBJ2-1; 12 bases match TRBD2. The length of the CDR3 is 17 residues. The V gene's germline CDR1 is MNHNS and CDR2 SASEGT. The J segment lost 4 bases and the V segment lost 5 bases, leaving 9 bases of the junction unmatched. CDR3 protein: CASSSGGTSGSYNEQFF. As DNA, the CDR3 is TGTGCCAGCAGTTCGGGGGGGACTAGCGGGTCATACAATGAGCAGTTCTTC.

This clonotype has a handful of counts. V is TRBV28 and J is TRBJ2-7; 8 bases are a match to TRBD1. This CDR3 has 13 amino acids. Trimming at V came to 8 bases and at J to 3 bases, leaving 6 bases not matched to a gene. CDR1 is MDHEN and CDR2 is SYDVKM in the germline V gene. CDR3 nucleotide sequence: TGTGCCAGCGACGACAGGGGACTCTACGAGCAGTACTTC. Its protein is CASDDRGLYEQYF. Looking up the rest from reference TRBV28 and TRBJ2-7 gives the full variable domain: DVKVTQSSRYLVKRTGEKVFLECVQDMDHENMFWYRQDPGLGLRLIYFSYDVKMKEKGDIPEGYSVSREKKERFSLILESASTNQTSMYLCASDDRGLYEQYFGPGTRLTVT.

This clonotype has at least ten counts. V usage is TRBV29-1 and J usage is TRBJ1-1; no firm D call. The CDR3 has 16 residues. Germline V gene data show CDR1 as SQVTM and CDR2 as ANQGSEA. V was trimmed by 6 bases and J by 0 bases, leaving 20 bases between them. The CDR3 DNA reads TGCAGCGTCCTAGGGAGCTTTGGTAAGTTGAACACTGAAGCTTTCTTT. Its translation: CSVLGSFGKLNTEAFF.

Many counts were recorded for this clonotype. The chain links TRBV20-1 to TRBJ1-3; no clear D gene. The germline V gene has CDR1 DFQATT and CDR2 SNEGSKA (reference sequence). V was pared by 3 bases and J by 0 bases, with 12 bases between. The length of the CDR3 is 15 residues. CDR3 sequence reads: CSASPSFDSGNTIYF. As DNA, the CDR3 is TGCAGTGCTAGTCCTTCATTCGACTCTGGAAACACCATATATTTT.

This clonotype was seen more than once but under ten times. This chain uses TRBV28 with TRBJ1-1; 12 bases fit TRBD1. Trimming took 1 base from V and 3 from J; bases not matched to a gene: 3. Germline V gene lookup returns CDR1 MDHEN and CDR2 SYDVKM. The CDR3 length is 16 residues. CDR3 in amino acids: CASSLLGQGADTEAFF. In DNA, the CDR3 is TGTGCCAGCAGTTTATTGGGACAGGGGGCGGACACTGAAGCTTTCTTT.

This clonotype was counted at least ten times. This rearrangement joins TRBV7-9 to TRBJ2-1; the match to TRBD2 covers 11 bases. V shed 5 bases, J shed 5 bases, and the junction held 14 bases outside the gene matches. Germline lookup yields CDR1 SEHNR and CDR2 FQNEAQ (reference sequence). This CDR3 has 18 amino acids. The CDR3 DNA sequence: TGTGCCAGCAGCCCAGGTCCCCTAGCGGGAGGCCTTGACAATGAGCAGTTCTTC. Residues: CASSPGPLAGGLDNEQFF.

The chain links TRBV9 to TRBJ2-5; D could derive from TRBD1 or TRBD2 (5 bases each). The CDR3 runs to 15 residues. CDR1 SGDLS and CDR2 YYNGEE come from the germline V gene. Trimming took 0 bases from V and 5 from J, leaving 14 bases between them. The CDR3 loop reads CASSVGGTPGETQYF. For the CDR3, the DNA is TGTGCCAGCAGCGTAGGAGGGACCCCGGGGGAGACCCAGTACTTC.

This clonotype was observed at least ten times. The rearrangement links TRBV6-1 to TRBJ2-3; TRBD1 or TRBD2 may be the D gene (6 bases each). The CDR3 spans 19 residues. From germline, CDR1 is MNHNS and CDR2 SASEGT. The V and J ends lost 6 bases and 2 bases respectively, with 27 bases between them. CDR3 loop: CASRTAGHQRKGDTDTQYF. The CDR3 DNA sequence: TGTGCCAGCAGGACCGCGGGACACCAAAGAAAGGGAGACACAGATACGCAGTATTTT.

As for this clonotype: This clone may be a read error of a much larger clone one base away. The chain combines TRBV12-3 or TRBV12-4 with TRBJ1-4; 10 nucleotides match TRBD1. The CDR3 covers 15 residues. The CDR3 loop reads CTSTLRTGGDEKLFF. DNA for the CDR3: TGTACCAGCACCTTGAGGACAGGGGGGGATGAAAAACTGTTTTTT.

This clonotype was seen at least ten times. The chain links TRBV7-9 to TRBJ2-1, with 9 bases matching TRBD1. V lost 6 bases and J lost 7; bases outside the gene matches: 7. CDR1 and CDR2 from the germline V gene are SEHNR and FQNEAQ (reference sequence). The CDR3 extends over 14 amino acids. CDR3 DNA sequence: TGTGCCAGCAGGCGAGGACAGGGGAGTAATGAGCAGTTCTTC. Encoded protein: CASRRGQGSNEQFF.

This clonotype showed up just a few times. The V and J genes are TRBV20-1 and TRBJ2-5, with no clear D. Between the trimmed V and J ends, which lost 6 bases and 5 bases, there was a span of 13 bases. Germline V gene sequence: CDR1 DFQATT, CDR2 SNEGSKA (reference sequence). The CDR3 is made up of 12 amino acids. The CDR3 reads CSAPRPQETQYF. CDR3 DNA: TGCAGTGCCCCAAGGCCCCAGGAGACCCAGTACTTC.

This clonotype was counted ten times or more. The J gene is TRBJ2-7, the V gene TRBV6-1; D is possibly TRBD2 (5 bases). The CDR3 spans 13 residues. Trimming took off 5 bases at V and 4 bases at J, with 12 bases between the two ends. The germline V gene has CDR1 MNHNS and CDR2 SASEGT. This CDR3 reads CASSPGSHYEQYF. The CDR3 DNA reads as TGTGCCAGCAGTCCGGGGTCCCATTACGAGCAGTACTTC.

This clonotype was recorded many times. This chain joins TRBV20-1 and TRBJ2-7, with D tentatively TRBD2 (6 bases). Trimming pared 0 bases from V and 2 bases from J, leaving 17 bases between. CDR3 size: 16 residues. Germline CDR1 is DFQATT and CDR2 is SNEGSKA (reference sequence). CDR3 bases: TGCAGTGCTAGAGAGTTTCAGGTAGCGGACCCCTACGAGCAGTACTTC. This gives the protein CSAREFQVADPYEQYF.

This clonotype was recorded a few times. The CDR3 nucleotides read TGCAGTGCCGGACGGCCCAAAACCGACCCACGCTCCTACAATGAGCAGTTCTTC. Amino acid sequence: CSAGRPKTDPRSYNEQFF. The chain couples TRBV20-1 to TRBJ2-1, with D hard to call. V gave up 6 bases and J gave up 0 bases, with 24 bases separating them. Germline V CDR1 and CDR2: DFQATT, SNEGSKA (reference sequence). The CDR3 is 18 residues long.

This clonotype was seen at least ten times. J is TRBJ2-2 and V is TRBV10-3; TRBD1 aligns across 8 bases. Trimming removed 3 bases from V and 6 bases from J; junction bases left unmatched: 12. The CDR3 has 17 residues. Germline V gene sequence: CDR1 ENHRY, CDR2 SYGVKD. CDR3 amino acids: CAISDLRSGGYAGELFF. The CDR3 DNA sequence: TGTGCCATCAGTGATCTCCGGTCAGGGGGCTACGCCGGGGAGCTGTTTTTT.

The chain recombines TRBV18 with TRBJ1-5; D is perhaps TRBD1 (6 bases). Trimming cost V 6 bases and J 5 bases, with 20 bases left between them. Germline lookup yields CDR1 KGHSH and CDR2 LQKENI. The CDR3 is 16 residues long. The CDR3 region has the DNA TGTGCCAGCTCGCCAGGGACAAAAATGGGGTATCAGCCCCAGCATTTT. This encodes CASSPGTKMGYQPQHF. Full variable domain (rest looked up from reference TRBV18 and TRBJ1-5): NAGVMQNPRHLVRRRGQEARLRCSPMKGHSHVYWYRQLPEEGLKFMVYLQKENIIDESGMPKERFSAEFPKEGPSILRIQQVVRGDSAAYFCASSPGTKMGYQPQHFGDGTRLSIL.